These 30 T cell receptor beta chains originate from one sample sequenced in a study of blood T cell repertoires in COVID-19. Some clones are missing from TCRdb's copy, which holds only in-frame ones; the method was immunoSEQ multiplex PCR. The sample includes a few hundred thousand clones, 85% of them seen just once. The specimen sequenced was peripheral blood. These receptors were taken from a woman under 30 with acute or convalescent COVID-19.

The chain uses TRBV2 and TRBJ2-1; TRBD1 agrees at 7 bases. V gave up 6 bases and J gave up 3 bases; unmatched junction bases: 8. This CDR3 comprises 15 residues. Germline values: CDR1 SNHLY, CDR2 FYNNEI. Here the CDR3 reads CASSYSGTDYNEQFF. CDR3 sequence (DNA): TGTGCCAGCAGCTACTCCGGGACAGACTACAATGAGCAGTTCTTC.

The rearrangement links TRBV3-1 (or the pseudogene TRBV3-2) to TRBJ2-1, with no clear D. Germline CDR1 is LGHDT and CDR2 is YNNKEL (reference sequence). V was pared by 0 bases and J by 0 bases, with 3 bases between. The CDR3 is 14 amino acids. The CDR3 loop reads CASSQDVSYNEQFF. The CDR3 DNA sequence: TGTGCCAGCAGCCAAGACGTCTCCTACAATGAGCAGTTCTTC.

Written as DNA, the CDR3 is TGCGCCAGCAGCCAAGTGCGGGGAGGTAATTCACCCCTCCACTTT. This sequence encodes CASSQVRGGNSPLHF. The gene calls are TRBV4-1 and TRBJ1-6; no definite D call. The CDR3 extends over 15 amino acids. The germline gives CDR1 MGHRA, CDR2 YSYEKL. V shed 1 base and J shed 6 bases, with 10 bases lying between them.

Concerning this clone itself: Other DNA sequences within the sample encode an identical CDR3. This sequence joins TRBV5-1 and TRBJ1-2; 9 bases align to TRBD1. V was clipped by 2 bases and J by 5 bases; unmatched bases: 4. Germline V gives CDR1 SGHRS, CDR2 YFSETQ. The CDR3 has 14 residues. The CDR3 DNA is TGCGCCAGCAGCTTAGACAGGGGGAGTTATGGCTACACCTTC. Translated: CASSLDRGSYGYTF.

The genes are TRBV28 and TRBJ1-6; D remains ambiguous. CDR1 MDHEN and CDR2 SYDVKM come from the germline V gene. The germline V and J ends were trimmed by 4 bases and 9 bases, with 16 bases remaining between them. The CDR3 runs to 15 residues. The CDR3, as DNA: TGTGCCAGCAGTTCCGGACGAACAGAGGGTTCACCCCTCCACTTT. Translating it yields CASSSGRTEGSPLHF.

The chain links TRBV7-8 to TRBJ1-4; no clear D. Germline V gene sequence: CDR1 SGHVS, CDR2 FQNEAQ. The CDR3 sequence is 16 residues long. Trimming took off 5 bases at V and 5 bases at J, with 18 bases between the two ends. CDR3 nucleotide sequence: TGTGCCAGCAGCCCCGGCGTAAGCGGATGGAATGAAAAACTGTTTTTT. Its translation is CASSPGVSGWNEKLFF.

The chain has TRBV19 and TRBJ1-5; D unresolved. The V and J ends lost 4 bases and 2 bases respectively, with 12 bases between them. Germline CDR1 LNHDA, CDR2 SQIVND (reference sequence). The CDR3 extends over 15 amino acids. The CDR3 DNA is TGTGCCAGTAGTAAGTTGGGTGAGGGCAATCAGCCCCAGCATTTT. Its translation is CASSKLGEGNQPQHF.

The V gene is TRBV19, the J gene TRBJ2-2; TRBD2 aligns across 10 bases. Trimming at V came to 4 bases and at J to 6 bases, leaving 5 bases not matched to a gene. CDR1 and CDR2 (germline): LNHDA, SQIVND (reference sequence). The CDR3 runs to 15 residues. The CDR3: CASSTLSGRSGELFF. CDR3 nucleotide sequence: TGTGCCAGTAGTACTCTTAGCGGGAGGTCCGGGGAGCTGTTTTTT.

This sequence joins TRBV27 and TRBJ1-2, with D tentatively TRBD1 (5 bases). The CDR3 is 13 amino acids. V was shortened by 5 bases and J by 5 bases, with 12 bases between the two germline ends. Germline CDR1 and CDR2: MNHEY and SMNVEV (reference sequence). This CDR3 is CASSPARGYGYTF. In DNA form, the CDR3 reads TGTGCCAGCAGTCCCGCCCGGGGGTATGGCTACACCTTC.

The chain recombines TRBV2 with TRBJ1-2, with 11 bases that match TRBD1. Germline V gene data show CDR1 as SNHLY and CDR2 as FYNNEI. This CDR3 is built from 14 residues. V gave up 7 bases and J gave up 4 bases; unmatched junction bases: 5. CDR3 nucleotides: TGTGCCAGCACCGGGGGACAGGGGGGCTATGGCTACACCTTC. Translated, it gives CASTGGQGGYGYTF.

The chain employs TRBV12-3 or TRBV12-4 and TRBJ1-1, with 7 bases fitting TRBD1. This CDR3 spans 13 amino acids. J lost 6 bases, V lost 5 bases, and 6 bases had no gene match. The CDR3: CASSRGGAPEAFF. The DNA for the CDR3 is TGTGCCAGCAGTAGAGGGGGCGCCCCTGAAGCTTTCTTT.

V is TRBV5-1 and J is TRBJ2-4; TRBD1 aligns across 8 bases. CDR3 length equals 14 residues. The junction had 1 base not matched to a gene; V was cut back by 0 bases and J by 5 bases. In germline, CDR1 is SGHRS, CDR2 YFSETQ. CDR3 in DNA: TGCGCCAGCAGCTTGGACAGGGGGGAAAACATTCAGTACTTC. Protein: CASSLDRGENIQYF.

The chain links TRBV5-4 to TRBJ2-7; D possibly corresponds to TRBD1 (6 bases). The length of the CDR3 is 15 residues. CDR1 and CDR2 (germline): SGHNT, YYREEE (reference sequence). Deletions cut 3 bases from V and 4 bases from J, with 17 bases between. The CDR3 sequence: CASSWGTQGFYEQYF. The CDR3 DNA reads TGTGCCAGCAGCTGGGGTACTCAGGGGTTTTACGAGCAGTACTTC.

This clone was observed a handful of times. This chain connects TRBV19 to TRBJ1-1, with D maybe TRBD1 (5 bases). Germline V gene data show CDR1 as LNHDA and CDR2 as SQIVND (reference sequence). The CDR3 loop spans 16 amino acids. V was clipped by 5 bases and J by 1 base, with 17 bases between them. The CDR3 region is CASSRKGWQGNTEAFF. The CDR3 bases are TGTGCCAGTAGTCGGAAAGGGTGGCAGGGGAACACTGAAGCTTTCTTT.

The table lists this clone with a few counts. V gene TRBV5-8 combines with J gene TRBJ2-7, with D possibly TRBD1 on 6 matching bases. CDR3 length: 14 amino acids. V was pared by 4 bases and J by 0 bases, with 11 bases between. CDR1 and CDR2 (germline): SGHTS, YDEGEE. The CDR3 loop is CASSRQGSSYEQYF. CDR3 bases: TGTGCCAGCAGCCGCCAGGGGAGCTCCTACGAGCAGTACTTC.

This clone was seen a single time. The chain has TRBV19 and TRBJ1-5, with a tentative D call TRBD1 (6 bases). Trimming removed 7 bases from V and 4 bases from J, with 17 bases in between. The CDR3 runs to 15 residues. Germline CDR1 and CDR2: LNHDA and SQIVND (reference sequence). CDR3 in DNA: TGTGCCAGTACCTCAACAGGGCCCTCGAATCAGCCCCAGCATTTT. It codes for CASTSTGPSNQPQHF.

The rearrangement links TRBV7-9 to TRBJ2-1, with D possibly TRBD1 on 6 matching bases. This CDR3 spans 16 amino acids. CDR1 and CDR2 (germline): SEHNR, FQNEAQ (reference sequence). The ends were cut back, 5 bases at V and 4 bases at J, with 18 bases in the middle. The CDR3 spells CASSPHIGQRYNEQFF. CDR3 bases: TGTGCCAGCAGCCCCCACATAGGACAGAGATACAATGAGCAGTTCTTC.

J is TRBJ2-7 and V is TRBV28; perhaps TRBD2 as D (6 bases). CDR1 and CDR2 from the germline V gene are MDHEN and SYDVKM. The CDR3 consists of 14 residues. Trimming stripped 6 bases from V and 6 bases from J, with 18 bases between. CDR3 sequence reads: CASRGGLEDAEQYF. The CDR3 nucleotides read TGTGCCAGCAGGGGGGGACTGGAGGATGCCGAGCAGTACTTC.

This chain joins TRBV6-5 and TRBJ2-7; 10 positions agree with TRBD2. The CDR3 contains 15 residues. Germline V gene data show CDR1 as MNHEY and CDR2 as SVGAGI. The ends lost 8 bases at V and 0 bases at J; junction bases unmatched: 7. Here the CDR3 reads CASQTSGRASYEQYF. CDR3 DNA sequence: TGTGCCAGCCAGACAAGCGGGAGGGCCTCCTACGAGCAGTACTTC.

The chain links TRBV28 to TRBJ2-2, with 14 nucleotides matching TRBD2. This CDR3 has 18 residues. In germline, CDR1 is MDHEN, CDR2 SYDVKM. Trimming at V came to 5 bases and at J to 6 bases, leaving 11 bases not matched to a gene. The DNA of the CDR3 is TGTGCCAGCAGTGGCTTGACGGGACTAGCGGGAGTCTCCGGGGAGCTGTTTTTT. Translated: CASSGLTGLAGVSGELFF.

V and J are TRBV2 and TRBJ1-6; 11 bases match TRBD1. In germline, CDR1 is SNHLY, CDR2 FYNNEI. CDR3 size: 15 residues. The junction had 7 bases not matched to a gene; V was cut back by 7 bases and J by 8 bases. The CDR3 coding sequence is TGTGCCAGCACTGGGGACAGGGGGATTTATTCACCCCTCCACTTT. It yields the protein CASTGDRGIYSPLHF. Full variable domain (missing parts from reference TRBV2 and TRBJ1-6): EPEVTQTPSHQVTQMGQEVILRCVPISNHLYFYWYRQILGQKVEFLVSFYNNEISEKSEIFDDQFSVERPDGSNFTLKIRSTKLEDSAMYFCASTGDRGIYSPLHFGNGTRLTVT.

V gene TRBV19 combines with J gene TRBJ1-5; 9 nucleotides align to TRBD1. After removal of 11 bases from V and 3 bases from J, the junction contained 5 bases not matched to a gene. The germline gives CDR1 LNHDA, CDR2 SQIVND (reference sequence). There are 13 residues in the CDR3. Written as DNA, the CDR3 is TGTGCCGCCGGGACAGGGTCCAATCAGCCCCAGCATTTT. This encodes CAAGTGSNQPQHF.

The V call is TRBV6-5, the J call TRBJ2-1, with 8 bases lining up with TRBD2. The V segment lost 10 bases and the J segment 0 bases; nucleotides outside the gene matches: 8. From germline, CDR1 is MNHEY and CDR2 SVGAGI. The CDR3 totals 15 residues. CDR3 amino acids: CATIKSGGSYNEQFF. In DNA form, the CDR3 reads TGTGCCACAATCAAAAGCGGGGGCTCCTACAATGAGCAGTTCTTC.

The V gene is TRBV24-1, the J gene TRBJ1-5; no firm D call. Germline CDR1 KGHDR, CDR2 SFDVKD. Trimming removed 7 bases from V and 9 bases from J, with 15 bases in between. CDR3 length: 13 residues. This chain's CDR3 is CATSPGGSAPQHF. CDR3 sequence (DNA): TGTGCCACCAGCCCCGGAGGGAGTGCGCCCCAGCATTTT.

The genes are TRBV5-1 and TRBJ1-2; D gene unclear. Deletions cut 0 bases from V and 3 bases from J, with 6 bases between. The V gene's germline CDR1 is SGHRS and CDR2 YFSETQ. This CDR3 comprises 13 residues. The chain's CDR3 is CASSLGEDYGYTF. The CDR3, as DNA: TGCGCCAGCAGCTTGGGGGAGGACTATGGCTACACCTTC.

In DNA, the CDR3 is TGTGCCAGCACCGTAGAAACTGAAGCTTTCTTT. Residues: CASTVETEAFF. V usage is TRBV5-8 and J usage is TRBJ1-1; D is uncertain. V was cut by 6 bases and J by 5 bases, with 8 bases left in between. Germline V gives CDR1 SGHTS, CDR2 YDEGEE. The CDR3 totals 11 residues.

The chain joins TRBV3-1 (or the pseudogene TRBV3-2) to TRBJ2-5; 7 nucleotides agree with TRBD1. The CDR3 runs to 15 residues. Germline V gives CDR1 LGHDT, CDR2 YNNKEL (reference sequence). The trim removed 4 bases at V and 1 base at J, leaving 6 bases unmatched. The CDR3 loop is CASSLRDSSQETQYF. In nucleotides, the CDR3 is TGTGCCAGCAGCCTTCGGGACAGCTCCCAAGAGACCCAGTACTTC.

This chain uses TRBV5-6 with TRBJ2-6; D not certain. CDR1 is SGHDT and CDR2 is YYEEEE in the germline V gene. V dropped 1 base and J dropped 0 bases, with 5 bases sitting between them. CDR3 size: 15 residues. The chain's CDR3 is CASSLLSSGANVLTF. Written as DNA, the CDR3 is TGTGCCAGCAGCTTGCTGAGCTCTGGGGCCAACGTCCTGACTTTC.

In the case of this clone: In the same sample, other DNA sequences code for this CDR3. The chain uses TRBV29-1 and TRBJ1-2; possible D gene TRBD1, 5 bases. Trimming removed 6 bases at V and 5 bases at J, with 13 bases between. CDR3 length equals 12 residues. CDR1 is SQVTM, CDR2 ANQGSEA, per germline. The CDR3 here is CSVGEGNYGYTF. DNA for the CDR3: TGCAGCGTGGGGGAGGGAAATTATGGCTACACCTTC.

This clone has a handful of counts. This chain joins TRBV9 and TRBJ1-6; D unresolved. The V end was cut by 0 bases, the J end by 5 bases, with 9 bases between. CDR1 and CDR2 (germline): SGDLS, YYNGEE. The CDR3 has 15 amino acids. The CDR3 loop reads CASSVGAGNNSPLHF. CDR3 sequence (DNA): TGTGCCAGCAGCGTAGGAGCGGGTAATAATTCACCCCTCCACTTT.